This T cell receptor (beta chain) is drawn from a study of glioma-infiltrating T cells after dendritic cell vaccination. Study conclusions and caveats: Estimated pretreatment TIL content predicted outcome after dendritic cell vaccination.

The PCR used 60 V beta and 13 J beta primers. The table came from immunoSEQ multiplex PCR; TCRdb's copy has only in-frame clones and leaves some out. This sample yields some 46,000 clones, of which about nine tenths are seen a single time; roughly 5.4% belongs to the top ten. In regard to this clone: What it recognizes is unknown.

The CDR3 length is 14 residues. The V and J ends lost 6 bases and 0 bases, in that order; junction bases with no gene match: 5. Germline assignment: CDR1 MNHEY and CDR2 SMNVEV (reference sequence). Regarding time point: after dendritic cell vaccination, including at tumor progression/relapse. The V call is TRBV27, the J call TRBJ2-7; 7 nucleotides line up with TRBD1. The source of this sequence is a human donor with glioblastoma. The starting material was blood, obtained after dendritic cell vaccination. The DNA of the CDR3 is TGTGCCAGCAGCAGACAGGGTCCCTCCTACGAGCAGTACTTC. Translation: CASSRQGPSYEQYF.